This passage covers 18 T cell receptor beta chains from one sample sequenced in a study of blood T cell repertoires in COVID-19 (dated by TCRdb to 2019 to 2021). Library prep was done by the immunoSEQ multiplex PCR assay. Imported from immuneACCESS, the table was reduced by TCRdb to in-frame sequences with V and J called. These copies leave out some clones; in studies compared against another copy, an unresolved V gene accounts for under half, and the cause of the remainder is not known. The sample table lists around 450,000 clones, roughly nine tenths of them with a count of one. The ten largest make up 0.65% to 0.9% of the sample. The source material was PBMCs or T cells enriched from blood (not recorded which). These receptors all stem from a woman aged 18-29 years who had recovered from COVID-19.

The chain recombines TRBV5-1 with TRBJ2-5; maybe TRBD2 (5 bases). V lost 5 bases, J lost 3 bases, and 14 bases lay in between. The CDR3 consists of 14 residues. CDR1 and CDR2 (germline): SGHRS, YFSETQ. The chain's CDR3 is CASSSSWEKETQYF. The CDR3, as DNA: TGCGCCAGCAGTTCGTCGTGGGAGAAAGAGACCCAGTACTTC.

The chain carries TRBV7-3 and TRBJ1-1; 9 nucleotides line up with TRBD1. V was clipped by 6 bases and J by 3 bases; unmatched bases: 8. The CDR3 spans 15 residues. Germline assignment: CDR1 SGHTA and CDR2 FQGTGA. The DNA for the CDR3 is TGTGCCAGCAGTCCGACAGGGGGTGGGGACACTGAAGCTTTCTTT. It encodes CASSPTGGGDTEAFF.

The chain links TRBV30 to TRBJ1-5, with TRBD1 matching over 8 bases. Germline CDR1 reads GTSNPN; CDR2 reads SVGIG (reference sequence). Losses at the gene ends were 5 bases for V and 6 bases for J; bases not matched to a gene: 6. The CDR3 has 13 residues. CDR3 nucleotides: TGTGCCTGGGCCGGACAGGGAGGTCAGCCCCAGCATTTT. Its protein product is CAWAGQGGQPQHF.

This chain joins TRBV5-1 and TRBJ2-5; perhaps TRBD2 as D (6 bases). CDR3 length equals 13 residues. CDR1 is SGHRS, CDR2 YFSETQ, per germline. V lost 4 bases and J 5 bases, leaving 12 bases between the germline ends. CDR3: CASSPGLAETQYF. For the CDR3, the DNA is TGCGCCAGCAGCCCCGGGCTAGCGGAGACCCAGTACTTC.

The J gene is TRBJ2-5, the V gene TRBV3-1 (or the pseudogene TRBV3-2); 7 positions agree with TRBD2. The germline CDR1 and CDR2 sequences are LGHDT and YNNKEL (reference sequence). The CDR3 spans 14 residues. Trimming cost V 3 bases and J 2 bases; bases outside gene matches: 3. The CDR3: CASSHRGGQETQYF. The CDR3 region has the DNA TGTGCCAGCAGCCATAGGGGAGGGCAAGAGACCCAGTACTTC.

The chain recombines TRBV10-1 with TRBJ2-2; 8 positions agree with TRBD2. The CDR3 covers 13 residues. Looked up from germline, CDR1 is WNHNN and CDR2 is SYGVQD (reference sequence). The V segment lost 6 bases and the J segment 4 bases; nucleotides outside the gene matches: 1. The CDR3 region is CASRAGVTGELFF. Written as DNA, the CDR3 is TGCGCCAGCAGAGCGGGGGTCACCGGGGAGCTGTTTTTT.

The chain recombines TRBV5-1 with TRBJ2-1; D might be TRBD2 (5 bases). Trimming pared 0 bases from V and 6 bases from J, leaving 13 bases between. The CDR3 sequence is 15 residues long. In germline, CDR1 is SGHRS, CDR2 YFSETQ. This chain's CDR3 is CASSLAGNPSNEQFF. DNA for the CDR3: TGCGCCAGCAGCTTGGCGGGGAACCCATCCAATGAGCAGTTCTTC.

This chain joins TRBV30 and TRBJ2-7; maybe TRBD2 (5 bases). Germline V gives CDR1 GTSNPN, CDR2 SVGIG (reference sequence). CDR3 length: 13 residues. V was trimmed by 2 bases and J by 3 bases, leaving 11 bases between them. As DNA, the CDR3 is TGTGCCTGGAGTATCGGGGTCCGCTACGAGCAGTACTTC. Its protein product is CAWSIGVRYEQYF.

The chain uses TRBV24-1 and TRBJ2-7; 8 bases are shared with TRBD2. Trimming cost V 12 bases and J 5 bases; bases outside gene matches: 2. The CDR3 consists of 10 residues. The germline gives CDR1 KGHDR, CDR2 SFDVKD. Here the CDR3 reads CAPGGDEQYF. The CDR3 DNA follows: TGTGCCCCGGGGGGGGACGAGCAGTACTTC.

The chain couples TRBV30 to TRBJ2-3; TRBD1 aligns across 7 bases. Looked up from germline, CDR1 is GTSNPN and CDR2 is SVGIG (reference sequence). J gave up 2 bases and V 4 bases, and 6 bases lay outside the gene matches. This CDR3 is 14 amino acids long. The CDR3 region is CAWIQGPYTDTQYF. The DNA for the CDR3 is TGTGCCTGGATACAGGGGCCCTACACAGATACGCAGTATTTT.

The DNA for the CDR3 is TGTGCCAGCAGCCCTGGGGGGGGTCCCAGCACTGAAGCTTTCTTT. Amino acids: CASSPGGGPSTEAFF. J is TRBJ1-1 and V is TRBV11-3; possible D gene TRBD1, 5 bases. The ends were cut back, 5 bases at V and 4 bases at J, with 17 bases in the middle. The CDR3 sequence is 15 residues long. Germline assignment: CDR1 SGHNT and CDR2 YENEEA.

A word on this clone: This CDR3 is also generated by other DNA sequences in the sample. This chain joins TRBV5-1 and TRBJ2-5, with TRBD2 matching 10 bases. V shed 3 bases, J shed 3 bases, and the junction held 2 bases outside the gene matches. Germline V lookup: CDR1 SGHRS, CDR2 YFSETQ. The CDR3 length is 14 residues. DNA for the CDR3: TGCGCCAGCAGCTCTAGCGGGGGAGAAGAGACCCAGTACTTC. Translation: CASSSSGGEETQYF.

The V call is TRBV27, the J call TRBJ1-1, with a possible D match to TRBD1 (5 bases). CDR3 length: 14 amino acids. The V and J ends lost 8 bases and 4 bases respectively, with 17 bases between them. In germline, CDR1 is MNHEY, CDR2 SMNVEV (reference sequence). The DNA of the CDR3 is TGTGCCAGCGGAGGGGTGAAGGCCGGCACTGAAGCTTTCTTT. Its protein is CASGGVKAGTEAFF.

This clone showed up just once. The chain employs TRBV19 and TRBJ1-1; no firm D call. This CDR3 contains 15 residues. V lost 3 bases, J lost 0 bases, and 11 bases lay in between. CDR1 is LNHDA, CDR2 SQIVND, per germline (reference sequence). This CDR3 is CASSIGGSLNTEAFF. CDR3 nucleotide sequence: TGTGCCAGTAGTATTGGCGGAAGTTTGAACACTGAAGCTTTCTTT.

The gene calls are TRBV18 and TRBJ2-3; 7 bases agree with TRBD2. V trimming: 0 bases; J trimming: 4 bases; junction bases outside the gene matches: 7. Germline values: CDR1 KGHSH, CDR2 LQKENI. The CDR3 is made up of 16 amino acids. The DNA of the CDR3 is TGTGCCAGCTCACCACCGCACGAGCGGGGCGCAGATACGCAGTATTTT. Encoded protein: CASSPPHERGADTQYF.

J is TRBJ2-7 and V is TRBV7-9; TRBD1 matches 10 bases. The germline CDR1 and CDR2 sequences are SEHNR and FQNEAQ (reference sequence). V was pared by 5 bases and J by 2 bases, with 6 bases of the junction left unmatched. The CDR3 length is 15 residues. Here the CDR3 reads CASSPRDRGPYEQYF. The CDR3 DNA reads TGTGCCAGCAGCCCTCGGGACAGGGGACCCTACGAGCAGTACTTC.

This clone appeared a single time. The V call is TRBV14, the J call TRBJ1-2; D remains ambiguous. Per the germline V gene, CDR1 is SGHDN and CDR2 is FVKESK. Between the trimmed V and J ends, which lost 1 base and 6 bases, there was a span of 9 bases. CDR3 length: 13 amino acids. The CDR3 bases are TGTGCCAGCAGCCAAGGGAAGGAGGATGGCTACACCTTC. Translating it yields CASSQGKEDGYTF.

The chain employs TRBV18 and TRBJ2-5; 7 bases are a match to TRBD1. J was trimmed by 3 bases and V by 4 bases; bases with no gene match: 5. The CDR3 is 14 amino acids. The germline CDR1 and CDR2 sequences are KGHSH and LQKENI. The CDR3 coding sequence is TGTGCCAGCTCACGTAGAGGGACAGAAGAGACCCAGTACTTC. It yields the protein CASSRRGTEETQYF. Supplemented by reference TRBV18 and TRBJ2-5, the full variable domain reads NAGVMQNPRHLVRRRGQEARLRCSPMKGHSHVYWYRQLPEEGLKFMVYLQKENIIDESGMPKERFSAEFPKEGPSILRIQQVVRGDSAAYFCASSRRGTEETQYFGPGTRLLVL.